One sample yielded the 29 T cell receptor beta chains listed below, sequenced in a study of blood T cell repertoires in COVID-19. Profiled with immunoSEQ multiplex PCR; TCRdb holds only in-frame clones, not every one. The sample has 20,000 to 25,000 clones; around 80% are singletons. Specimen: peripheral blood. The source of these receptors is a man between 60 and 75 years old with active COVID-19.

CDR3 coding DNA: TGTGCCAGTAGTGCTCAGGCTGGCACAGATACGCAGTATTTT. As protein: CASSAQAGTDTQYF. This chain links TRBV19 with TRBJ2-3, with unresolved D. Germline V gene data show CDR1 as LNHDA and CDR2 as SQIVND (reference sequence). The V gene lost 5 bases and the J gene lost 1 base, with 10 bases spanning the gap. The CDR3 spans 14 residues. The whole variable domain, remainder taken from reference TRBV19 and TRBJ2-3, is DGGITQSPKYLFRKEGQNVTLSCEQNLNHDAMYWYRQDPGQGLRLIYYSQIVNDFQKGDIAEGYSVSREKKESFPLTVTSAQKNPTAFYLCASSAQAGTDTQYFGPGTRLTVL.

This clone was picked up one time. V usage is TRBV10-3 and J usage is TRBJ2-1; the D is unclear. CDR3 length: 13 amino acids. V dropped 10 bases and J dropped 0 bases, with 10 bases sitting between them. Germline-derived CDR1 and CDR2 are ENHRY and SYGVKD. The CDR3 sequence: CATAPGSYNEQFF. The CDR3 coding sequence is TGTGCCACTGCACCGGGCTCCTACAATGAGCAGTTCTTC.

The chain carries TRBV19 and TRBJ2-7; 9 bases map to TRBD1. Germline V gene data show CDR1 as LNHDA and CDR2 as SQIVND (reference sequence). There are 15 residues in the CDR3. The V and J ends lost 1 base and 4 bases, in that order; junction bases with no gene match: 5. This CDR3 is CASSIARDRAYEQYF. The CDR3 region has the DNA TGTGCCAGTAGTATAGCCAGGGACAGGGCATACGAGCAGTACTTC.

This chain joins TRBV4-1 and TRBJ1-5; TRBD1 matches 8 bases. The germline CDR1 and CDR2 sequences are MGHRA and YSYEKL. This CDR3 is 14 amino acids long. Trimming removed 3 bases from V and 4 bases from J; junction bases left unmatched: 2. The CDR3 DNA is TGCGCCAGCAGCCAGCAGGGGGCGAATCAGCCCCAGCATTTT. Protein: CASSQQGANQPQHF.

V gene TRBV3-1 (or the pseudogene TRBV3-2) combines with J gene TRBJ1-1; TRBD1 aligns across 10 bases. From germline, CDR1 is LGHDT and CDR2 YNNKEL (reference sequence). The CDR3 consists of 15 residues. Trimming removed 6 bases from V and 5 bases from J; junction bases left unmatched: 9. The CDR3 region has the DNA TGTGCCAGCAGAAGATCCGGGACAGGGGCAACTGAAGCTTTCTTT. It encodes CASRRSGTGATEAFF.

This rearrangement joins TRBV11-2 to TRBJ2-1; D call uncertain. Deletions cut 0 bases from V and 12 bases from J, with 9 bases between. Germline CDR1 is SGHAT and CDR2 is FQNNGV. The CDR3 runs 12 residues. The CDR3 sequence: CASSLDPRRQFF. As DNA, the CDR3 is TGTGCCAGCAGCTTAGACCCCCGTCGGCAGTTCTTC. Looking up the rest from reference TRBV11-2 and TRBJ2-1 gives the full variable domain: EAGVAQSPRYKIIEKRQSVAFWCNPISGHATLYWYQQILGQGPKLLIQFQNNGVVDDSQLPKDRFSAERLKGVDSTLKIQPAKLEDSAVYLCASSLDPRRQFFGPGTRLTVL.

The V call is TRBV19, the J call TRBJ2-2, with 15 bases identical to TRBD2. The germline V gene has CDR1 LNHDA and CDR2 SQIVND (reference sequence). The CDR3 totals 19 residues. The junction had 8 bases not matched to a gene; V was cut back by 6 bases and J by 0 bases. The CDR3: CASSSIGTSGRPNTGELFF. The CDR3 coding sequence is TGTGCCAGTAGCTCTATCGGGACTAGCGGGAGGCCGAACACCGGGGAGCTGTTTTTT.

V and J are TRBV6-2 or TRBV6-3 and TRBJ2-3; D unresolved. Trimming cost V 2 bases and J 2 bases, with 5 bases left between them. This CDR3 is built from 13 residues. The germline CDR1 and CDR2 sequences are MNHEY and SVGEGT. In DNA form, the CDR3 reads TGTGCCAGCAGTTACACTCTCACAGATACGCAGTATTTT. Encoded protein: CASSYTLTDTQYF.

V usage is TRBV30 and J usage is TRBJ2-6; D not certain. Germline assignment: CDR1 GTSNPN and CDR2 SVGIG (reference sequence). The germline V and J ends were trimmed by 3 bases and 0 bases, with 9 bases remaining between them. The CDR3 spans 15 residues. For the CDR3, the DNA is TGTGCCTGGAGCTACCCCTACTCTGGGGCCAACGTCCTGACTTTC. Residues: CAWSYPYSGANVLTF.

The chain recombines TRBV6-5 with TRBJ1-4; unclear D gene. There are 13 residues in the CDR3. Trimming pared 7 bases from V and 10 bases from J, leaving 16 bases between. In germline, CDR1 is MNHEY, CDR2 SVGAGI. The CDR3 DNA reads TGTGCCAGCAAGGATCTCGGTGAGGGAAAACTGTTTTTT. As protein: CASKDLGEGKLFF.

In this sample, this clone turned up once. This rearrangement joins TRBV11-2 to TRBJ2-7, with TRBD2 matching over 12 bases. The CDR3 has 17 residues. V lost 4 bases to trimming and J lost 7 bases; unmatched junction nucleotides: 14. CDR1 is SGHAT, CDR2 FQNNGV, per germline. CDR3: CASSSSWLAGGVLEQYF. CDR3 DNA: TGTGCCAGCAGCTCAAGTTGGCTAGCGGGAGGGGTTTTGGAGCAGTACTTC.

The CDR3 sequence is CAIGSGTGNTIYF. The CDR3 coding sequence is TGTGCCATCGGTTCGGGTACTGGAAACACCATATATTTT. This chain uses TRBV10-3 with TRBJ1-3; D remains unclear. V shed 8 bases and J shed 2 bases, with 10 bases lying between them. The CDR3 contains 13 residues. The germline gives CDR1 ENHRY, CDR2 SYGVKD.

The table lists this clone with a count of one. The chain carries TRBV28 and TRBJ2-1; TRBD2 is a possible D gene (5 bases). Trimming shortened V by 3 bases and J by 2 bases, and 14 bases separated the two germline ends. This CDR3 has 16 residues. Germline CDR1 is MDHEN and CDR2 is SYDVKM. Here the CDR3 reads CASSLAAGPAYNEQFF. In nucleotides, the CDR3 is TGTGCCAGCAGTTTGGCCGCGGGTCCTGCCTACAATGAGCAGTTCTTC.

The V gene is TRBV2, the J gene TRBJ1-5, with a weak D call TRBD1 (6 bases). V lost 2 bases and J 1 base, leaving 15 bases between the germline ends. The length of the CDR3 is 17 residues. Germline-derived CDR1 and CDR2 are SNHLY and FYNNEI. The DNA of the CDR3 is TGTGCCAGCAGTGAAAGAAGAGGGGGTGAAAGCAATCAGCCCCAGCATTTT. Amino acid sequence: CASSERRGGESNQPQHF. Complete variable domain (other parts from reference TRBV2 and TRBJ1-5): EPEVTQTPSHQVTQMGQEVILRCVPISNHLYFYWYRQILGQKVEFLVSFYNNEISEKSEIFDDQFSVERPDGSNFTLKIRSTKLEDSAMYFCASSERRGGESNQPQHFGDGTRLSIL.

This chain links TRBV4-2 with TRBJ2-5; TRBD1 agrees at 7 bases. The V and J ends lost 0 bases and 5 bases, in that order; junction bases with no gene match: 6. CDR1 and CDR2 (germline): LGHNA, YNFKEQ. CDR3 length: 15 residues. The CDR3 DNA follows: TGTGCCAGCAGCCAAGATCCGGCAGGGGGTGAGACCCAGTACTTC. Its translation is CASSQDPAGGETQYF.

The chain links TRBV2 to TRBJ1-4; D ambiguous. Germline CDR1 reads SNHLY; CDR2 reads FYNNEI. The V end was cut by 8 bases, the J end by 14 bases, with 21 bases between. The CDR3 totals 13 residues. The CDR3 region has the DNA TGTGCCAGCGGCCGTACTGGAGGCTTAGGGCTGTTTTTT. Translated: CASGRTGGLGLFF.

The rearrangement uses TRBV7-3 and TRBJ2-1; perhaps TRBD1 as D (6 bases). The V end lost 4 bases, the J end lost 6 bases, and 13 bases lay between the germline ends. The germline gives CDR1 SGHTA, CDR2 FQGTGA. This CDR3 is 14 amino acids long. Here the CDR3 DNA reads TGTGCCAGCAGCTCAAATCCGGACAGCAATGAGCAGTTCTTC. This sequence encodes CASSSNPDSNEQFF.

This clone appeared a few times. This chain links TRBV7-9 with TRBJ1-4; D call uncertain. Germline CDR1 and CDR2: SEHNR and FQNEAQ (reference sequence). Deletions cut 3 bases from V and 8 bases from J, with 13 bases between. The CDR3 has 14 residues. This CDR3 is CASSFKELPEKLFF. CDR3 DNA: TGTGCCAGCAGCTTCAAGGAGCTACCCGAAAAACTGTTTTTT.

The rearrangement joins TRBV6-4 to TRBJ2-2; 10 nucleotides line up with TRBD2. This CDR3 is 17 amino acids long. V dropped 5 bases and J dropped 1; count of bases not matched to a gene: 7. Germline CDR1 MRHNA, CDR2 SNTAGT. In DNA, the CDR3 is TGTGCCAGCAGTCCCTTAGCGGGAGGATGGAACACCGGGGAGCTGTTTTTT. It yields the protein CASSPLAGGWNTGELFF.

V gene TRBV29-1 combines with J gene TRBJ1-2; 8 bases match TRBD1. CDR3 length equals 12 residues. The V gene end was trimmed by 5 bases and the J gene end by 2 bases; junction bases not matched to a gene: 1. Per the germline V gene, CDR1 is SQVTM and CDR2 is ANQGSEA. The CDR3 DNA is TGCAGCGTTAGGACAGGGAACTATGGCTACACCTTC. The encoded protein is CSVRTGNYGYTF.

This chain uses TRBV19 with TRBJ1-6; TRBD1 aligns across 8 bases. V gave up 6 bases and J gave up 6 bases; unmatched junction bases: 1. The germline V gene has CDR1 LNHDA and CDR2 SQIVND (reference sequence). This CDR3 has 13 amino acids. This CDR3 reads CASRQGANSPLHF. The CDR3 coding sequence is TGTGCCAGTAGGCAGGGGGCTAATTCACCCCTCCACTTT.

This clone is categorized as medium-sized. This sequence joins TRBV5-4 and TRBJ2-1; D is undetermined. Trimming cost V 1 base and J 10 bases, with 9 bases left between them. The germline V gene encodes CDR1 SGHNT and CDR2 YYREEE (reference sequence). This CDR3 has 12 residues. CDR3 sequence reads: CASSLNSPEQFF. For the CDR3, the DNA is TGTGCCAGCAGCTTGAACTCTCCAGAGCAGTTCTTC. The entire variable domain, with the rest obtained from reference TRBV5-4 and TRBJ2-1, is as follows: ETGVTQSPTHLIKTRGQQVTLRCSSQSGHNTVSWYQQALGQGPQFIFQYYREEENGRGNFPPRFSGLQFPNYSSELNVNALELDDSALYLCASSLNSPEQFFGPGTRLTVL.

The rearrangement uses TRBV24-1 and TRBJ2-3; the D is unclear. The V gene's germline CDR1 is KGHDR and CDR2 SFDVKD. The CDR3 length is 11 residues. Trimming left V 5 bases short and J 4 bases short, with 3 bases between. For the CDR3, the DNA is TGTGCCACCAGTGTCGCAGATACGCAGTATTTT. Translation gives CATSVADTQYF.

Sample share makes this clone medium-sized. An end of the junction differs from the germline gene, which may be a read error. This chain links TRBV7-9 with TRBJ2-3; 11 bases map to TRBD2. The CDR3 sequence is 13 residues long. Per germline, CDR1 SEHNR and CDR2 FQNEAQ (reference sequence). The CDR3 DNA sequence: TGTGCCAGCAGCTTGGAGACTAGCGGGGACTGGTTTTTT. Amino acids: CASSLETSGDWFF.

The chain recombines TRBV3-1 (or the pseudogene TRBV3-2) with TRBJ2-5; D is uncertain. Germline CDR1 reads LGHDT; CDR2 reads YNNKEL (reference sequence). The CDR3 totals 17 residues. V was cut by 3 bases and J by 5 bases, with 22 bases left in between. The CDR3 is CASSHEDVLGAAETQYF. Here the CDR3 DNA reads TGTGCCAGCAGCCACGAAGACGTTTTAGGTGCAGCGGAGACCCAGTACTTC.

The chain combines TRBV6-5 with TRBJ1-5, with D perhaps TRBD1 (6 bases). This CDR3 contains 16 residues. The germline gives CDR1 MNHEY, CDR2 SVGAGI. Trimming took 0 bases from V and 2 from J, leaving 11 bases between them. The CDR3 spells CASSYSSPGGNQPQHF. CDR3 DNA sequence: TGTGCCAGCAGTTACTCGTCACCAGGGGGCAATCAGCCCCAGCATTTT.

This clone was picked up many times. The chain links TRBV6-1 to TRBJ2-2; D possibly corresponds to TRBD1 (5 bases). The V end lost 1 base, the J end lost 8 bases, and 20 bases lay between the germline ends. Germline V CDR1 and CDR2: MNHNS, SASEGT. This CDR3 comprises 17 residues. CDR3 protein: CASSEGAGIGVGGELFF. CDR3 nucleotide sequence: TGTGCCAGCAGTGAAGGAGCAGGGATTGGGGTTGGGGGGGAGCTGTTTTTT.

V is TRBV11-2 and J is TRBJ1-2, with TRBD1 as a possible D gene (5 bases). The length of the CDR3 is 16 residues. Germline lookup yields CDR1 SGHAT and CDR2 FQNNGV. Trimming removed 2 bases from V and 8 bases from J, with 21 bases in between. The chain's CDR3 is CASSLSWAREVGGYTF. The CDR3 bases are TGTGCCAGCAGCTTAAGTTGGGCCAGGGAAGTGGGAGGCTACACCTTC.

V usage is TRBV6-2 or TRBV6-3 and J usage is TRBJ2-1; a possible D gene is TRBD2 (7 bases). The CDR3 contains 13 residues. V was trimmed by 4 bases and J by 13 bases, leaving 17 bases between them. The germline gives CDR1 MNHEY, CDR2 SVGEGT. CDR3 DNA sequence: TGTGCCAGCAGTTTGTTCAGAGGGGGGGGCCAGTTCTTC. Its translation is CASSLFRGGGQFF.